This T cell receptor beta chain was observed in a study of T-cell memory formation after mild COVID-19. Study-level findings and limits: Day 37-peaking second-wave clones had unconfirmed SARS-CoV-2 specificity.

The CDR3 is 14 amino acids. Germline V gene lookup returns CDR1 SQVTM and CDR2 ANQGSEA. Trimming cost V 6 bases and J 0 bases; bases outside gene matches: 6. TCRdb re-called the 5' RACE reads through MiXCR, storing one row per CDR3 protein. The sample carries 400,000 or so distinct CDR3 sequences, about 20% recorded once. About this clonotype itself: Its cognate antigen is unknown.

Sequencing was performed on PBMCs or a T cell subset sorted from them (not recorded which). This chain links TRBV29-1 with TRBJ2-7; TRBD1 matches 9 bases. The clonotype was recovered from an adult woman who had mild COVID-19 (a few samples of this study predate the infection). Cell type and time point are not known. The CDR3 region is CSVRGQGSSYEQYF. In DNA form, the CDR3 reads TGCAGCGTCCGTGGACAGGGGTCCTCCTACGAGCAGTACTTC.